The clone carrying this T cell receptor (beta chain) showed up just once. Original analysis: Amplification of reference gene primers was used by the study to estimate nucleated cell counts. The data were produced by immunoSEQ multiplex PCR, yet TCRdb's version contains in-frame clones alone and is incomplete. That table gives V, J and clone size, and the DNA gave D and trimming. In the table there are around 260,000 clones, approximately 86% of which are singletons. During active infection, Seattle patients enrolled and were then monitored through disease. The sample originates from a study of blood T cell repertoires in COVID-19. Study in general: Samples representing acute and convalescent COVID-19 were sourced from the United States, Italy and Spain.

The ends were cut back, 4 bases at V and 4 bases at J, with 11 bases in the middle. This CDR3 is 14 amino acids long. In germline, CDR1 is MNHEY, CDR2 SMNVEV (reference sequence). Sequencing was carried out using peripheral blood. V usage is TRBV27 and J usage is TRBJ1-5; TRBD1 is a possible D gene (6 bases). This TCR was recovered from a woman aged 55 to 70 with COVID-19, enrolled during active disease. CDR3 in amino acids: CASSSGTPNQPQHF. CDR3 coding DNA: TGTGCCAGCAGTTCCGGGACACCAAATCAGCCCCAGCATTTT.